This T cell receptor (beta chain) derives from a study of radiation and T cells in renal cell carcinoma. Between the trimmed V and J ends, which lost 6 bases and 2 bases, there was a span of 13 bases. Germline assignment: CDR1 MNHNS and CDR2 SASEGT. CDR3 length: 15 amino acids. Generated by immunoSEQ multiplex PCR, the TCRdb table keeps only in-frame clones and is missing some. The sample lists under 200,000 clones; about 88% were seen once. Specified time point: blood 4 weeks post-SBRT, at nephrectomy. Treatment given: 15 Gy SBRT to primary tumor, nephrectomy 4 weeks later. Nephrectomy followed 15 Gy stereotactic body radiation by 4 weeks.

The sample here was blood, taken from a patient whose treatment included radiotherapy and nephrectomy. The TCR comes from a woman aged 50 to 60 with renal cell carcinoma. This chain joins TRBV6-1 and TRBJ1-4; possibly TRBD1 for D (5 bases). DNA of the CDR3: TGTGCCAGCAGAGCACCCGGGGGGACTAATGAAAAACTGTTTTTT. It yields the protein CASRAPGGTNEKLFF.